One and the same sample provided the 30 T cell receptor beta chains below, sequenced in a study of blood T cell repertoires in COVID-19. The protocol was immunoSEQ multiplex PCR, while the TCRdb copy is restricted to in-frame clones and leaves out a portion. This repertoire shows fewer than 250,000 clones, roughly 80% found once; its top ten account for around 6.9%. Input material: peripheral blood. The receptors here all came from a man in his sixties with acute or convalescent COVID-19.

The chain uses TRBV5-4 and TRBJ2-1; D may be TRBD1 (5 bases). The CDR3 length is 14 residues. CDR1 and CDR2 (germline): SGHNT, YYREEE (reference sequence). The V gene lost 0 bases and the J gene lost 8 bases, with 12 bases spanning the gap. CDR3 nucleotide sequence: TGTGCCAGCAGCTTGGGAGGCATGGGGCATGAGCAGTTCTTC. Protein: CASSLGGMGHEQFF.

The rearrangement joins TRBV4-2 to TRBJ1-2; 7 nucleotides match TRBD1. This CDR3 contains 14 residues. Per the germline V gene, CDR1 is LGHNA and CDR2 is YNFKEQ. V was pared by 3 bases and J by 7 bases, with 8 bases of the junction left unmatched. The CDR3 DNA is TGTGCCAGCAGCCAGGGATCAGGGGGGATTGGCTACACCTTC. Protein product: CASSQGSGGIGYTF.

The V call is TRBV7-9, the J call TRBJ1-1, with 8 bases matching TRBD1. The CDR3 runs to 15 residues. Germline CDR1 SEHNR, CDR2 FQNEAQ (reference sequence). The J segment lost 6 bases and the V segment lost 5 bases, leaving 11 bases of the junction unmatched. This CDR3 is CASSNRQGSTAEAFF. In DNA, the CDR3 is TGTGCCAGCAGCAACCGACAGGGGTCTACGGCTGAAGCTTTCTTT.

The chain joins TRBV10-3 to TRBJ1-1; 7 bases agree with TRBD1. Germline values: CDR1 ENHRY, CDR2 SYGVKD. The CDR3 is 16 residues long. The ends lost 4 bases at V and 4 bases at J; junction bases unmatched: 12. In DNA form, the CDR3 reads TGTGCCATCAGTGCGAGACAGGGAGATTGGGGCACTGAAGCTTTCTTT. It translates to CAISARQGDWGTEAFF.

The J gene is TRBJ2-7, the V gene TRBV13; 9 bases are shared with TRBD1. V was clipped by 0 bases and J by 2 bases; unmatched bases: 2. Germline CDR1 reads PRHDT; CDR2 reads FYEKMQ (reference sequence). The CDR3 spans 15 residues. CDR3 coding DNA: TGTGCCAGCAGCTTAGGGGGGGACAGGGCCTACGAGCAGTACTTC. Protein: CASSLGGDRAYEQYF.

This chain uses TRBV5-1 with TRBJ1-1, with 7 bases that match TRBD1. The V gene's germline CDR1 is SGHRS and CDR2 YFSETQ. This CDR3 region has 15 residues. V shed 3 bases and J 2 bases; nucleotides not matched to a gene: 7. The CDR3 loop is CASSWAAGGNTEAFF. The CDR3 nucleotides are TGCGCCAGCAGCTGGGCGGCAGGGGGAAACACTGAAGCTTTCTTT.

The V and J genes are TRBV28 and TRBJ2-2; 8 bases are shared with TRBD1. This CDR3 is built from 16 residues. Germline values: CDR1 MDHEN, CDR2 SYDVKM. The V gene end was trimmed by 6 bases and the J gene end by 0 bases; junction bases not matched to a gene: 6. The CDR3 DNA is TGTGCCAGCAGCTTCTCGGACAGGGCGAACACCGGGGAGCTGTTTTTT. Protein product: CASSFSDRANTGELFF.

CDR3 residues: CASSRDSGGNTEAFF. CDR3 nucleotide sequence: TGTGCCAGCAGTCGGGACAGTGGTGGAAACACTGAAGCTTTCTTT. The V gene is TRBV6-5, the J gene TRBJ1-1, with 7 bases identical to TRBD1. CDR3 length: 15 residues. The J segment lost 2 bases and the V segment lost 5 bases, leaving 8 bases of the junction unmatched. Germline V gene lookup returns CDR1 MNHEY and CDR2 SVGAGI.

V usage is TRBV30 and J usage is TRBJ2-2, with 7 bases fitting TRBD1. V dropped 4 bases and J dropped 5; count of bases not matched to a gene: 10. The CDR3 sequence is 15 residues long. In germline, CDR1 is GTSNPN, CDR2 SVGIG (reference sequence). The CDR3 sequence: CAWNPGTVGTGELFF. The DNA of the CDR3 is TGTGCCTGGAACCCCGGGACAGTTGGAACCGGGGAGCTGTTTTTT.

The chain combines TRBV12-5 with TRBJ2-3; D possibly corresponds to TRBD1 (5 bases). This CDR3 comprises 14 residues. Germline CDR1 and CDR2: LGHNT and FRNRAP. V lost 1 base and J lost 2, with 7 bases in between. The CDR3, as DNA: TGTGCTAGTGGTTTGGGCAGGGTCACAGATACGCAGTATTTT. Translation: CASGLGRVTDTQYF.

CDR3 amino acids: CAISGQGLEAFF. The CDR3 nucleotides are TGTGCCATCAGCGGACAGGGCCTTGAAGCTTTCTTT. The gene calls are TRBV10-3 and TRBJ1-1; 8 bases fit TRBD1. Losses at the gene ends were 6 bases for V and 7 bases for J; bases not matched to a gene: 4. This CDR3 region has 12 residues. Germline CDR1 and CDR2: ENHRY and SYGVKD.

The V call is TRBV25-1, the J call TRBJ1-5, with 9 bases matching TRBD1. Germline loops: CDR1 MGHDK, CDR2 SYGVNS. The CDR3 is 16 amino acids. V lost 4 bases and J lost 5; bases outside the gene matches: 9. In nucleotides, the CDR3 is TGTGCCAGCAGTGCGCGAGGACAGGGGATACATCAGCCCCAGCATTTT. Translating gives CASSARGQGIHQPQHF.

The chain joins TRBV5-1 to TRBJ2-7; 8 bases map to TRBD2. V lost 0 bases and J lost 0; bases outside the gene matches: 8. Germline-derived CDR1 and CDR2 are SGHRS and YFSETQ. The CDR3 covers 17 residues. CDR3 protein: CASSLGGAGAISYEQYF. The DNA of the CDR3 is TGCGCCAGCAGCTTGGGGGGAGCGGGGGCTATCTCCTACGAGCAGTACTTC.

The V gene is TRBV15, the J gene TRBJ2-7, with D maybe TRBD2 (6 bases). Germline V CDR1 and CDR2: LNHNV, YYDKDF (reference sequence). This CDR3 region has 16 residues. Trimming shortened V by 5 bases and J by 6 bases, and 23 bases separated the two germline ends. Here the CDR3 reads CATSPHVIRLGGEQYF. CDR3 sequence (DNA): TGTGCCACCAGCCCGCACGTCATACGACTAGGCGGCGAGCAGTACTTC.

This chain joins TRBV7-9 and TRBJ2-7; perhaps TRBD2 as D (6 bases). With 8 bases removed from V and 2 bases from J, the gap between germline ends came to 13 bases. Germline loops: CDR1 SEHNR, CDR2 FQNEAQ (reference sequence). The CDR3 runs to 13 residues. As DNA, the CDR3 is TGTGCCAGCCGAGGAGGGGCCGCCTACGAGCAGTACTTC. Protein product: CASRGGAAYEQYF.

The genes are TRBV19 and TRBJ1-1; TRBD1 might be the D (5 bases). The CDR3 length is 15 residues. Trimming removed 3 bases at V and 5 bases at J, with 16 bases between. The germline gives CDR1 LNHDA, CDR2 SQIVND (reference sequence). The CDR3 DNA reads as TGTGCCAGTAGTATGGGGCCCCTGGGAAGTACTGAAGCTTTCTTT. Its protein is CASSMGPLGSTEAFF.

The sample holds a few counts of this clone. The rearrangement links TRBV11-2 to TRBJ1-1; D is uncertain. V gave up 1 base and J gave up 12 bases, with 9 bases separating them. CDR3 length: 11 residues. The V gene's germline CDR1 is SGHAT and CDR2 FQNNGV. CDR3 region: CASSLVPGPFF. CDR3 nucleotide sequence: TGTGCCAGCAGCTTAGTCCCTGGCCCTTTCTTT.

The genes are TRBV11-2 and TRBJ2-1; TRBD1 matches 7 bases. V shed 3 bases and J 14 bases; nucleotides not matched to a gene: 10. The CDR3 extends over 13 amino acids. From germline, CDR1 is SGHAT and CDR2 FQNNGV. DNA of the CDR3: TGTGCCAGCAGCTTCCGGCAGGGGGATGGGAAGTTCTTC. This gives the protein CASSFRQGDGKFF.

CDR3 nucleotides: TGTGCCAGTGAAAGGGACAGGGCGGTCGGCTACACCTTC. Amino acids: CASERDRAVGYTF. The V gene is TRBV19, the J gene TRBJ1-2; 9 bases fit TRBD1. Germline-derived CDR1 and CDR2 are LNHDA and SQIVND (reference sequence). The V and J ends lost 8 bases and 8 bases, in that order; junction bases with no gene match: 9. The CDR3 contains 13 residues. The full variable domain, its missing parts supplied by reference TRBV19 and TRBJ1-2, is DGGITQSPKYLFRKEGQNVTLSCEQNLNHDAMYWYRQDPGQGLRLIYYSQIVNDFQKGDIAEGYSVSREKKESFPLTVTSAQKNPTAFYLCASERDRAVGYTFGSGTRLTVV.

The chain employs TRBV3-1 (or the pseudogene TRBV3-2) and TRBJ2-1; weak D call: TRBD2 (6 bases). The CDR3 totals 19 residues. V lost 4 bases, J lost 4 bases, and 26 bases lay in between. Germline lookup yields CDR1 LGHDT and CDR2 YNNKEL (reference sequence). CDR3 sequence reads: CASSRRVLAVQSGYNEQFF. CDR3 DNA sequence: TGTGCCAGCAGCCGTAGAGTATTAGCGGTACAGTCCGGATACAATGAGCAGTTCTTC.

This clone was seen a few times. The chain uses TRBV18 and TRBJ2-1; 9 positions match TRBD1. V was clipped by 0 bases and J by 10 bases; unmatched bases: 7. CDR1 is KGHSH, CDR2 LQKENI, per germline. This CDR3 comprises 15 residues. CDR3 protein: CASSPPGQGKGEQFF. In DNA, the CDR3 is TGTGCCAGCTCACCACCGGGACAGGGCAAAGGGGAGCAGTTCTTC.

This rearrangement joins TRBV28 to TRBJ1-2, with a tentative D call TRBD1 (6 bases). Germline V gene lookup returns CDR1 MDHEN and CDR2 SYDVKM. CDR3 length: 13 residues. The V end lost 8 bases, the J end lost 0 bases, and 10 bases lay between the germline ends. CDR3 loop: CASLDSTNYGYTF. The CDR3 nucleotides read TGTGCCAGCTTGGACAGTACTAACTATGGCTACACCTTC.

The rearrangement links TRBV6-1 to TRBJ1-1; 7 nucleotides agree with TRBD1. The germline V gene encodes CDR1 MNHNS and CDR2 SASEGT. With V trimmed by 6 bases and J by 0 bases, 7 bases remained unmatched. This CDR3 has 15 amino acids. CDR3 nucleotides: TGTGCCAGCAGACCGGGACAGAGCATGAACACTGAAGCTTTCTTT. This gives the protein CASRPGQSMNTEAFF.

This clone was detected only a few times. The chain carries TRBV7-9 and TRBJ1-1; D might be TRBD1 (5 bases). The V end was cut by 3 bases, the J end by 6 bases, with 14 bases between. This CDR3 has 14 residues. CDR1 and CDR2 (germline): SEHNR, FQNEAQ (reference sequence). CDR3 DNA: TGTGCCAGCAGCTTCCCCGAGTGGGGGGCTGAAGCTTTCTTT. As protein: CASSFPEWGAEAFF.

The rearrangement uses TRBV5-6 and TRBJ1-2; tentatively, D is TRBD1 (5 bases). Trimming pared 2 bases from V and 7 bases from J, leaving 15 bases between. This CDR3 contains 14 residues. Germline assignment: CDR1 SGHDT and CDR2 YYEEEE. The CDR3, as DNA: TGTGCCAGCAGCTTTTCGCGGGGGGTCTCTGGCTACACCTTC. Its protein is CASSFSRGVSGYTF. The full variable domain, with the rest looked up from reference TRBV5-6 and TRBJ1-2, is DAGVTQSPTHLIKTRGQQVTLRCSPKSGHDTVSWYQQALGQGPQFIFQYYEEEERQRGNFPDRFSGHQFPNYSSELNVNALLLGDSALYLCASSFSRGVSGYTFGSGTRLTVV.

The chain recombines TRBV4-2 with TRBJ2-5, with D possibly TRBD2 on 5 matching bases. Germline CDR1 LGHNA, CDR2 YNFKEQ. Trimming shortened V by 3 bases and J by 1 base, and 12 bases separated the two germline ends. This CDR3 region has 15 residues. CDR3 protein: CASSHTLAAQETQYF. The CDR3 DNA reads as TGTGCCAGCAGCCATACCCTAGCAGCCCAAGAGACCCAGTACTTC.

The chain has TRBV27 and TRBJ1-2, with D possibly being TRBD1 (5 bases). The V and J ends lost 2 bases and 5 bases respectively, with 12 bases between them. This CDR3 is built from 14 residues. CDR1 and CDR2 from the germline V gene are MNHEY and SMNVEV (reference sequence). The CDR3 region is CASSLIGGSYGYTF. In nucleotides, the CDR3 is TGTGCCAGCAGTTTAATCGGGGGTTCTTATGGCTACACCTTC.

The rearrangement uses TRBV6-2 or TRBV6-3 and TRBJ2-1, with TRBD1 matching over 8 bases. CDR1 and CDR2 (germline): MNHEY, SVGEGT. The CDR3 is made up of 15 amino acids. Trimming took 4 bases from V and 7 from J; bases not matched to a gene: 9. CDR3 in DNA: TGTGCCAGCAGTTCCCCCGGACAGGGTGCGAATGAGCAGTTCTTC. Translated, it gives CASSSPGQGANEQFF.

For this clone: This could be a read error, since a much larger clone is one nucleotide away. Other DNA sequences of this sample code for an identical CDR3. This chain links TRBV6-2 or TRBV6-3 with TRBJ2-1, with 10 bases aligning to TRBD2. This CDR3 comprises 16 residues. After removal of 2 bases from V and 2 bases from J, the junction contained 3 bases not matched to a gene. Germline CDR1 reads MNHEY; CDR2 reads SVGEGT. The CDR3 loop reads CASSYGLAGAYNEQFF. Written as DNA, the CDR3 is TGTGCCAGCAGTTACGGGCTAGCGGGGGCCTACAATGAGCAGTTCTTC.

The rearrangement joins TRBV4-3 to TRBJ1-2; D is possibly TRBD1 (5 bases). The CDR3 consists of 15 residues. V lost 1 base and J lost 3, with 12 bases in between. Germline V gene sequence: CDR1 LGHNA, CDR2 YSLEER. CDR3 region: CASSQVGHRDYGYTF. The CDR3 nucleotides read TGCGCCAGCAGCCAAGTTGGACACCGAGACTATGGCTACACCTTC.